The 17 T cell receptor beta chains listed next were all sequenced from one sample in a study of cytomegalovirus exposure and HLA in healthy donors (TCRdb year 2017). Library method: the immunoSEQ multiplex PCR assay. The multiplex PCR relied on a mix of 60 forward primers for TCR Vbeta segments and 13 reverse primers for TCR Jbeta segments. In TCRdb, the immuneACCESS table is reduced to in-frame sequences with V and J assigned. These tables do not hold every clone; where another copy was compared, an unresolved V gene accounts for under half, and the others remain unexplained. This sample holds fewer than 200,000 clones; roughly 84% were observed only once. The ten biggest clones cover roughly 0.24% of the sample. The sample comprised PBMCs. Receptor source: a girl under three years old in good health and CMV-seronegative.

The count of this clone is one. The chain uses TRBV6-5 and TRBJ2-5; the D gene is possibly TRBD2 (6 bases). The V end lost 2 bases, the J end lost 5 bases, and 15 bases lay between the germline ends. The CDR3 is 15 residues long. In germline, CDR1 is MNHEY, CDR2 SVGAGI. CDR3: CASSYEGTPFETQYF. The CDR3 DNA sequence: TGTGCCAGCAGTTACGAAGGGACTCCGTTTGAGACCCAGTACTTC.

The chain recombines TRBV19 with TRBJ2-1; 7 positions match TRBD2. Trimming at V came to 3 bases and at J to 3 bases, leaving 23 bases not matched to a gene. Germline V gene sequence: CDR1 LNHDA, CDR2 SQIVND (reference sequence). This CDR3 is built from 21 residues. In nucleotides, the CDR3 is TGTGCCAGTAGTATTGCCAGGCGCCCTCCCAACCTAGCGGCCCGCTACAATGAGCAGTTCTTC. Encoded protein: CASSIARRPPNLAARYNEQFF.

The chain is built from TRBV18 and TRBJ2-7, with 8 bases fitting TRBD1. CDR1 is KGHSH and CDR2 is LQKENI in the germline V gene. This CDR3 is 15 amino acids long. The V gene end was trimmed by 3 bases and the J gene end by 0 bases; junction bases not matched to a gene: 4. The CDR3 DNA follows: TGTGCCAGCTCACCGGACAGGGCGAGCTCCTACGAGCAGTACTTC. Residues: CASSPDRASSYEQYF.

The chain recombines TRBV2 with TRBJ2-2; possible D gene TRBD2, 5 bases. Germline loops: CDR1 SNHLY, CDR2 FYNNEI. Trimming pared 5 bases from V and 1 base from J, leaving 8 bases between. The CDR3 is 14 residues long. The CDR3 sequence is CASSPDLNTGELFF. The CDR3 nucleotides are TGTGCCAGCAGTCCGGACTTGAACACCGGGGAGCTGTTTTTT.

This sequence joins TRBV10-3 and TRBJ2-7, with a weak D call TRBD2 (5 bases). V lost 9 bases and J lost 9, with 24 bases in between. Germline CDR1 ENHRY, CDR2 SYGVKD. The CDR3 sequence is 14 residues long. DNA for the CDR3: TGTGCCATTAAAATAACTTACCGGGATCTCGGGCAGTACTTC. It yields the protein CAIKITYRDLGQYF.

J is TRBJ2-3 and V is TRBV7-6; TRBD1 agrees at 7 bases. The J segment lost 3 bases and the V segment lost 5 bases, leaving 8 bases of the junction unmatched. The CDR3 length is 15 residues. The germline gives CDR1 SGHVS, CDR2 FNYEAQ. The CDR3 DNA is TGTGCCAGCAGCACCCACAGGGGCGGGACAGATACGCAGTATTTT. Encoded protein: CASSTHRGGTDTQYF. The variable domain in full, with the rest retrieved from reference TRBV7-6 and TRBJ2-3, is GAGVSQSPRYKVTKRGQDVALRCDPISGHVSLYWYRQALGQGPEFLTYFNYEAQQDKSGLPNDRFSAERPEGSISTLTIQRTEQRDSAMYRCASSTHRGGTDTQYFGPGTRLTVL.

V usage is TRBV7-2 and J usage is TRBJ2-7; D is unresolved. Trimming shortened V by 2 bases and J by 3 bases, and 2 bases separated the two germline ends. CDR1 and CDR2 (germline): SGHTA, FQGNSA. CDR3 length: 11 residues. CDR3 sequence reads: CASSLHYEQYF. The DNA for the CDR3 is TGTGCCAGCAGCTTACACTACGAGCAGTACTTC.

CDR3 coding DNA: TGTGCCAGCAGCCAACGACTCAACACAGATACGCAGTATTTT. Translation gives CASSQRLNTDTQYF. The rearrangement links TRBV11-2 to TRBJ2-3; D gene ambiguous. The CDR3 runs to 14 residues. The germline gives CDR1 SGHAT, CDR2 FQNNGV. The ends were cut back, 5 bases at V and 2 bases at J, with 11 bases in the middle.

The chain joins TRBV9 to TRBJ1-3; D unclear. Germline values: CDR1 SGDLS, CDR2 YYNGEE. V lost 4 bases, J lost 2 bases, and 10 bases lay in between. The CDR3 length is 14 residues. In nucleotides, the CDR3 is TGTGCCAGCAGCCCGCGCCTCACTGGAAACACCATATATTTT. It codes for CASSPRLTGNTIYF.

This chain joins TRBV13 and TRBJ2-5, with 9 bases identical to TRBD2. Trimming at V came to 3 bases and at J to 6 bases, leaving 8 bases not matched to a gene. Germline loops: CDR1 PRHDT, CDR2 FYEKMQ (reference sequence). This CDR3 is built from 15 residues. The CDR3 coding sequence is TGTGCCAGCAGCTTCGGCGGGGGGGCTCAGAAGACCCAGTACTTC. Translation gives CASSFGGGAQKTQYF.

The chain couples TRBV7-2 to TRBJ2-1, with 8 bases identical to TRBD2. Germline values: CDR1 SGHTA, CDR2 FQGNSA. The junction had 16 bases not matched to a gene; V was cut back by 5 bases and J by 7 bases. This CDR3 comprises 17 residues. CDR3 sequence reads: CASSIEGGTSWRNEQFF. The DNA of the CDR3 is TGTGCCAGCAGCATAGAGGGGGGGACTAGTTGGAGGAATGAGCAGTTCTTC.

The chain uses TRBV9 and TRBJ2-7, with 8 nucleotides matching TRBD2. Germline V CDR1 and CDR2: SGDLS, YYNGEE. This CDR3 has 15 amino acids. The V and J ends lost 4 bases and 3 bases, in that order; junction bases with no gene match: 9. The CDR3 bases are TGTGCCAGCAGCTCATACAGCGGGAGTCACTACGAGCAGTACTTC. Its protein product is CASSSYSGSHYEQYF.

V and J are TRBV9 and TRBJ2-2, with 15 bases aligning to TRBD2. This CDR3 is built from 16 residues. J lost 7 bases, V lost 3 bases, and 4 bases had no gene match. The V gene's germline CDR1 is SGDLS and CDR2 YYNGEE. CDR3 DNA sequence: TGTGCCAGCAGCGGGGGACTAGCGGGGGGATACGGGGAGCTGTTTTTT. Its protein product is CASSGGLAGGYGELFF.

The J gene is TRBJ2-1, the V gene TRBV5-1; 8 bases agree with TRBD2. This CDR3 region has 16 residues. Germline-derived CDR1 and CDR2 are SGHRS and YFSETQ. V lost 3 bases and J lost 9; bases outside the gene matches: 14. Written as DNA, the CDR3 is TGCGCCAGCAGCTCCTCTATCAGCGGGAGTTCTGGTGAGCAGTTCTTC. Amino acids: CASSSSISGSSGEQFF.

The chain carries TRBV27 and TRBJ2-5; TRBD2 matches 8 bases. The CDR3 has 17 amino acids. V was clipped by 4 bases and J by 4 bases; unmatched bases: 14. Germline-derived CDR1 and CDR2 are MNHEY and SMNVEV (reference sequence). DNA for the CDR3: TGTGCCAGCAGTTCTCTTGGCCCGGGACTAGACCCAGAGACCCAGTACTTC. It yields the protein CASSSLGPGLDPETQYF.

This chain connects TRBV19 to TRBJ1-1; 7 positions agree with TRBD1. The CDR3 has 12 amino acids. V shed 3 bases and J 11 bases; nucleotides not matched to a gene: 6. From germline, CDR1 is LNHDA and CDR2 SQIVND (reference sequence). DNA for the CDR3: TGTGCCAGTAGTATGGACAGGCCAGAGGCTTTCTTT. It yields the protein CASSMDRPEAFF.

J is TRBJ2-7 and V is TRBV29-1, with D tentatively TRBD2 (5 bases). The CDR3 loop spans 13 amino acids. V was trimmed by 5 bases and J by 6 bases, leaving 17 bases between them. CDR1 and CDR2 (germline): SQVTM, ANQGSEA. CDR3 sequence reads: CSVTTTAAPEQYF. CDR3 nucleotide sequence: TGCAGCGTTACCACCACAGCGGCCCCCGAGCAGTACTTC.